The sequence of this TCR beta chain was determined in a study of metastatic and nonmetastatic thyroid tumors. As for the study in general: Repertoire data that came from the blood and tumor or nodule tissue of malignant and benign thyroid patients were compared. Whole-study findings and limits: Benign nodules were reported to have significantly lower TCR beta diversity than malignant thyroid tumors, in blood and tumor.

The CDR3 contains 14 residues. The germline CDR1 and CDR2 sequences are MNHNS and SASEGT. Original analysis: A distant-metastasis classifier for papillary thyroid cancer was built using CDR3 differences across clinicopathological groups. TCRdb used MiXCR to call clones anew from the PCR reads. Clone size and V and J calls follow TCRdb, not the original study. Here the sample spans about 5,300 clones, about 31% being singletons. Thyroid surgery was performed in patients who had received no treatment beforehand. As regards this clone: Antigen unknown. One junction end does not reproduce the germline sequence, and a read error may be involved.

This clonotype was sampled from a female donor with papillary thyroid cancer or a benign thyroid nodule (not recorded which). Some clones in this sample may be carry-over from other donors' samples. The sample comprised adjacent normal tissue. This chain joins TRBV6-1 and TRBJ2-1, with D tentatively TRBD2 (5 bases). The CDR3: CASSPEGHTNEQSF. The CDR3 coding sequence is TGTGCCAGCAGTCCCGAGGGCCATACCAATGAGCAGTCCTTC.